Listed below are T cell receptor beta chains from one sample, sequenced in a study of T cells after yellow fever vaccination. Each CDR3 protein is one row after TCRdb ran MiXCR on the 5' RACE reads. The table has 400,000 or so distinct CDR3 sequences, roughly 6.2% seen once; the top ten hold approximately 15%. The material sequenced was PBMCs, taken 5 days after the yellow fever booster vaccination. These TCRs come from a man in his thirties or forties who received the YFV17D yellow fever vaccine. The CDR3 runs from the conserved cysteine through the conserved F or W. D genes are given only for firm matches. Clone size, where shown, is once, few, many, or a class for clones that have expanded.

len,abundance,j_gene,d_gene,v_gene,CDR3aa
13,.,TRBJ2-4,TRBD1,TRBV20-1,CSGQGAFQNIQYF
15,.,TRBJ2-7,TRBD2,TRBV11-2,CASSHGLAGRGEQYF
13,many,TRBJ2-3,.,TRBV7-6,CASRPLGDRAQYF
15,many,TRBJ2-1,TRBD2,TRBV4-3,CASSQTSGVYNEQFF
12,many,TRBJ1-1,.,TRBV7-9,CASSRPGTEAFF
17,few,TRBJ2-1,TRBD1,TRBV2,CASKGGQGWSSYNEQFF
12,few,TRBJ2-7,.,TRBV18,CASSPPGQQQYF
12,few,TRBJ2-5,.,TRBV20-1,CSASAVGETQYF
15,many,TRBJ1-1,.,TRBV19,CASSPPGVRNTEAFF
13,.,TRBJ1-1,.,TRBV18,CASSTDMNTEAFF
15,few,TRBJ2-3,.,TRBV24-1,CATSDFGRGTDTQYF
22,.,TRBJ2-6,TRBD2,TRBV11-2,CASSLVLKVGGRALSGANVLTF
16,few,TRBJ2-1,.,TRBV4-3,CASSQDWDRWGGEQFF
16,.,TRBJ1-3,.,TRBV7-2,CASSLGRAYSGNTIYF
14,.,TRBJ1-5,.,TRBV29-1,CSVCGTPSNQPQHF
16,.,TRBJ2-5,TRBD2,TRBV5-1,CASSWGGDRSQGTQYF
15,few,TRBJ1-2,.,TRBV4-1,CASSQRAGSLYGYTF
14,.,TRBJ2-4,TRBD2,TRBV10-1,CASSEAGGSGIQYF
15,few,TRBJ1-5,.,TRBV20-1,CSARASRGADQPQHF
13,few,TRBJ2-3,.,TRBV2,CASRQGGSDTQYF
14,many,TRBJ2-1,TRBD2,TRBV12-3/TRBV12-4,CASTNGLVSGKQFF
17,.,TRBJ2-5,TRBD1,TRBV5-6,CASGRVETGGIGETQYF
15,many,TRBJ2-5,TRBD2,TRBV7-2,CASSLTSGSLETQYF
17,many,TRBJ2-3,.,TRBV2,CASSVGQGIRPTDTQYF
15,many,TRBJ2-1,.,TRBV7-9,CASSYPGLRNNEQFF
18,few,TRBJ2-7,.,TRBV4-1,CASSQVVPRAGSSYEQYF
17,.,TRBJ2-6,TRBD2,TRBV5-1,CASSWGLAGVGANVLTF
13,few,TRBJ2-5,.,TRBV5-4,CASSFTDGGSQYF
14,few,TRBJ2-7,TRBD2,TRBV18,CASSPRGSVYEQYF
15,many,TRBJ2-2,.,TRBV4-3,CASSQEGGTTGELFF
16,many,TRBJ1-2,.,TRBV5-1,CASSLAGTTANYGYTF
13,few,TRBJ2-5,TRBD2,TRBV10-3,CAIGGGGQETQYF
13,few,TRBJ1-2,.,TRBV20-1,CSAGGDANYGYTF
14,many,TRBJ2-1,TRBD1,TRBV20-1,CSARAGTGNNEQFF
15,.,TRBJ2-7,.,TRBV27,CASSLYPGQSYEQYF
15,few,TRBJ2-1,TRBD1,TRBV10-3,CAISLGQGSTNEQFF
17,.,TRBJ2-2,.,TRBV3-1,CASSHPLGGTNTGELFF
15,many,TRBJ2-7,.,TRBV5-5,CASSLGTVPGMEQYF
14,many,TRBJ2-1,TRBD1,TRBV7-2,CASSDRTGGDEQFF
13,few,TRBJ1-1,TRBD1,TRBV19,CASSATGGTEAFF
16,.,TRBJ2-2,TRBD2,TRBV5-6,CASSYSGRADTGELFF
15,few,TRBJ2-2,.,TRBV4-3,CASSQDRARTGELFF
15,few,TRBJ2-2,TRBD1,TRBV5-1,CASSLPDRVQRELFF
15,few,TRBJ2-5,.,TRBV5-4,CASSPPGGYQETQYF
14,many,TRBJ2-5,.,TRBV5-1,CASRPDSTGETQYF
14,.,TRBJ2-5,.,TRBV25-1,CASSPLDARETQYF
15,.,TRBJ2-2,TRBD2,TRBV5-1,CASSFREVNTGELFF
13,many,TRBJ2-1,.,TRBV18,CASSRQGENEQFF
14,few,TRBJ1-5,TRBD1,TRBV29-1,CSAVTGNSNQPQHF
16,.,TRBJ2-2,TRBD2,TRBV20-1,CSARGLAGDGVGELFF
15,few,TRBJ2-7,TRBD2,TRBV9,CASSIGASGGYEQYF
13,few,TRBJ2-5,TRBD1,TRBV20-1,CSARGQGRETQYF
17,few,TRBJ2-1,TRBD2,TRBV10-3,CAIKTGTSGRSMDEQFF
12,.,TRBJ2-7,.,TRBV12-3/TRBV12-4,CASSLVRFQQYF
17,many,TRBJ2-2,TRBD1,TRBV7-8,CASSPQSGTGGTGELFF